Listed below are T cell receptor beta chains from one sample, sequenced in a study of cytomegalovirus exposure and HLA in healthy donors. TCRdb keeps only in-frame clones here, not all; method: immunoSEQ multiplex PCR. The top ten hold 14% of the sample, which has around 71,000 clones, 60% to 75% seen once. Sequencing was done on a sample of PBMCs. Source of these receptors: a male donor in good health and CMV-seropositive. CDR3s include the opening cysteine and the closing phenylalanine or tryptophan. D genes are given only for firm matches. The listing skips clone size in some rows; elsewhere it reads once, few, many or a size class.

TRBJ1-2 | 16 | TRBV30 | TRBD1 | once | CAWKNLGTELNYGYTF | TGTGCCTGGAAAAATCTGGGGACAGAGCTTAACTATGGCTACACCTTC
TRBJ2-7 | 13 | TRBV4-2 | NA | NA | CASSLRGRVEQYF | TGTGCCAGCAGCCTAAGGGGTAGGGTTGAGCAGTACTTC
TRBJ2-3 | 17 | TRBV10-3 | TRBD2 | NA | CAIRRGLISGLSDTQYF | TGTGCCATCAGGAGGGGATTGATTAGCGGGCTTTCAGATACGCAGTATTTT
TRBJ2-3 | 19 | TRBV7-9 | NA | few | CASSLVRAGRAARTDTQYF | TGTGCCAGCAGCTTAGTCCGGGCCGGGCGGGCCGCCCGGACAGATACGCAGTATTTT
TRBJ2-5 | 15 | TRBV5-1 | NA | few | CASSFGVTGQETQYF | TGCGCCAGCAGCTTCGGGGTAACAGGGCAAGAGACCCAGTACTTC
TRBJ1-2 | 13 | TRBV7-3 | NA | NA | CASSLSTGVGYTF | TGTGCCAGCAGCCTCTCGACAGGTGTTGGCTACACCTTC
TRBJ2-1 | 18 | TRBV12-5 | TRBD1 | few | CASGFSGTGGLAPREQFF | TGTGCTAGTGGTTTTTCCGGGACAGGGGGCTTGGCTCCCAGGGAGCAGTTCTTC
TRBJ2-3 | 16 | TRBV11-3 | TRBD2 | few | CASSLGAGLATDTQYF | TGTGCCAGCAGCTTAGGAGCCGGACTAGCCACAGATACGCAGTATTTT
TRBJ1-2 | 13 | TRBV6-5 | NA | few | CASSPQGNYGYTF | TGTGCCAGCAGTCCGCAGGGGAACTATGGCTACACCTTC
TRBJ1-1 | 13 | TRBV9 | NA | NA | CASSVGEGLEAFF | TGTGCCAGCAGCGTAGGTGAGGGACTTGAAGCTTTCTTT
TRBJ2-7 | 15 | TRBV5-5 | NA | medium-sized | CASSLRLYRTHEQYF | TGTGCCAGCAGCTTGCGGCTGTACAGGACGCACGAGCAGTACTTC
TRBJ2-7 | 13 | TRBV11-2 | NA | few | CASSLDYRYEQYF | TGTGCCAGCAGCTTGGACTACAGATACGAGCAGTACTTC
TRBJ2-4 | 15 | TRBV15 | TRBD1 | NA | CATSRDRAGGHIQYF | TGTGCCACCAGCAGAGATAGGGCAGGGGGCCACATTCAGTACTTC
TRBJ2-1 | 20 | TRBV14 | TRBD2 | NA | CASSQDDYSVPGLALNEQFF | TGTGCCAGCAGCCAAGATGACTACAGTGTACCGGGACTAGCTCTAAATGAGCAGTTCTTC
TRBJ2-7 | 14 | TRBV30 | NA | NA | CAWSVTGNYYEQYF | TGTGCCTGGAGTGTTACAGGCAATTACTACGAGCAGTACTTC
TRBJ1-5 | 15 | TRBV9 | TRBD1 | NA | CASSAGGASNQPQHF | TGTGCCAGCAGCGCAGGGGGCGCGAGCAATCAGCCCCAGCATTTT
TRBJ2-7 | 11 | TRBV6-5 | NA | few | CASSYLNEQYF | TGTGCCAGCAGTTACTTAAACGAGCAGTACTTC
TRBJ2-7 | 16 | TRBV30 | TRBD2 | NA | CAWSVSRTSESYEQYF | TGTGCCTGGAGTGTAAGTAGGACTAGCGAATCCTACGAGCAGTACTTC
TRBJ1-1 | 15 | TRBV4-1 | NA | NA | CASSQVLAVNTEAFF | TGCGCCAGCAGCCAAGTTCTGGCAGTGAACACTGAAGCTTTCTTT
TRBJ1-1 | 14 | TRBV9 | TRBD1 | NA | CASSVDDRGTEAFF | TGTGCCAGCAGCGTAGATGACAGGGGCACTGAAGCTTTCTTT
TRBJ2-3 | 12 | TRBV2 | NA | NA | CASSLVTDTQYF | TGTGCCAGCAGTCTAGTCACAGATACGCAGTATTTT
TRBJ1-6 | 16 | TRBV6-5 | NA | few | CASSYSMQGVRSPLHF | TGTGCCAGCAGTTACTCGATGCAAGGGGTTCGGTCACCCCTCCACTTT
TRBJ2-3 | 15 | TRBV7-3 | NA | few | CASSLTGRNLDTQYF | TGTGCCAGCAGCTTAACGGGCAGGAACCTAGATACGCAGTATTTT
TRBJ2-7 | 12 | TRBV30 | NA | NA | CAWRRGGDEQYF | TGTGCCTGGAGAAGGGGTGGGGACGAGCAGTACTTC
TRBJ2-7 | 14 | TRBV7-9 | NA | NA | CASSLAGSRYEQYF | TGTGCCAGCAGCTTAGCGGGGAGTAGGTACGAGCAGTACTTC
TRBJ2-3 | 15 | TRBV27 | NA | NA | CASSLGQTYTDTQYF | TGTGCCAGCAGTTTAGGACAGACTTACACAGATACGCAGTATTTT
TRBJ2-7 | 14 | TRBV9 | TRBD1 | few | CASSVGQGPYEQYF | TGTGCCAGCAGCGTAGGACAGGGGCCCTACGAGCAGTACTTC
TRBJ2-1 | 15 | TRBV7-5 | NA | few | CVRSPGTWLYNEQFF | TGTGTCAGAAGCCCGGGGACTTGGCTCTACAATGAGCAGTTCTTC
TRBJ2-7 | 18 | TRBV7-9 | TRBD1 | NA | CASSTPSPGGSGSYEQYF | TGTGCCAGCAGCACCCCATCCCCAGGGGGCTCGGGCTCCTACGAGCAGTACTTC
TRBJ2-7 | 15 | TRBV27 | NA | few | CASSLRPSVTYEQYF | TGTGCCAGCAGTTTAAGGCCTAGCGTCACCTACGAGCAGTACTTC
TRBJ2-7 | 15 | TRBV18 | TRBD1 | NA | CASSPGQGSAYEQYF | TGTGCCAGCTCACCAGGACAGGGGTCCGCCTACGAGCAGTACTTC
TRBJ1-6 | 11 | TRBV2 | NA | NA | CASSAGTPLHF | TGTGCCAGCAGTGCCGGGACACCCCTCCACTTT
TRBJ2-1 | 15 | TRBV6-4 | NA | NA | CASSVGQGRYNEQFF | TGTGCCAGCAGTGTTGGGCAGGGTCGGTACAATGAGCAGTTCTTC
TRBJ2-2 | 15 | TRBV9 | NA | once | CASSVAVQGGGELFF | TGTGCCAGCAGCGTAGCAGTCCAGGGCGGCGGGGAGCTGTTTTTT
TRBJ2-7 | 14 | TRBV7-8 | NA | NA | CASSTNRRSYEQYF | TGTGCCAGCAGCACAAACAGGCGCTCCTACGAGCAGTACTTC
TRBJ2-1 | 13 | TRBV7-6 | NA | NA | CASSFGGYNEQFF | TGTGCCAGCAGCTTTGGCGGATACAATGAGCAGTTCTTC
TRBJ1-1 | 16 | TRBV27 | TRBD1 | few | CASSLSPTGGYTEAFF | TGTGCCAGCAGTTTATCCCCAACAGGGGGTTACACTGAAGCTTTCTTT
TRBJ1-1 | 14 | TRBV5-1 | NA | NA | CASSKQGSGTEAFF | TGCGCCAGCAGCAAGCAGGGATCTGGGACTGAAGCTTTCTTT
TRBJ1-3 | 13 | TRBV6-5 | TRBD1 | NA | CASGGGPGNTIYF | TGTGCCAGCGGAGGGGGCCCTGGAAACACCATATATTTT
TRBJ2-3 | 15 | TRBV4-1 | TRBD2 | NA | CASSHTSAGTDTQYF | TGCGCCAGCAGCCACACTAGCGCCGGCACAGATACGCAGTATTTT
TRBJ2-7 | 14 | TRBV9 | NA | NA | CASSVASTPYEQYF | TGTGCCAGCAGCGTAGCCTCTACCCCCTACGAGCAGTACTTC
TRBJ2-1 | 14 | TRBV5-4 | NA | NA | CASSLTLGVNEQFF | TGTGCCAGCAGCTTGACCCTAGGTGTCAATGAGCAGTTCTTC
TRBJ2-1 | 13 | TRBV7-2 | TRBD1 | NA | CASSSGQALGQFF | TGTGCCAGCAGCTCGGGACAGGCCTTAGGGCAGTTCTTC
TRBJ2-1 | 15 | TRBV2 | TRBD1 | NA | CASSDDRGPYNEQFF | TGTGCCAGCAGTGACGACAGGGGTCCCTACAATGAGCAGTTCTTC
TRBJ2-7 | 13 | TRBV18 | NA | NA | CASSPGTGYEQYF | TGTGCCAGCTCACCCGGGACTGGCTACGAGCAGTACTTC
TRBJ2-2 | 15 | TRBV7-9 | TRBD1 | once | CSSRSRDSLTGELFF | TGTTCCAGCAGATCCCGGGACAGTCTCACCGGGGAGCTGTTTTTT
TRBJ2-2 | 14 | TRBV2 | NA | few | CASRPRVLTGELFF | TGTGCCAGCAGACCGCGGGTGCTCACCGGGGAGCTGTTTTTT
TRBJ1-3 | 15 | TRBV5-6 | TRBD1 | once | CASSWGTVSGNTIYF | TGTGCCAGCAGCTGGGGGACAGTCTCTGGAAACACCATATATTTT
TRBJ2-1 | 17 | TRBV4-1 | TRBD2 | NA | CASSQERGLVSYNEQFF | TGCGCCAGCAGCCAAGAGAGGGGACTAGTTTCCTACAATGAGCAGTTCTTC
TRBJ1-1 | 16 | TRBV27 | NA | NA | CASSPGGALRVTEAFF | TGTGCCAGCAGCCCCGGGGGGGCTCTCCGGGTCACTGAAGCTTTCTTT
TRBJ2-7 | 15 | TRBV10-3 | NA | NA | CAISESTQVGYEQYF | TGTGCCATCAGTGAGTCGACACAGGTGGGGTACGAGCAGTACTTC
TRBJ2-5 | 13 | TRBV7-2 | NA | NA | CASSLAESRAQYF | TGTGCCAGCAGCTTAGCGGAGTCCCGGGCCCAGTACTTC
TRBJ2-7 | 12 | TRBV7-2 | NA | NA | CASSLGQYEQYF | TGTGCCAGCAGCTTAGGCCAGTACGAGCAGTACTTC
TRBJ1-5 | 14 | TRBV11-2 | NA | NA | CASSFTGRNQPQHF | TGTGCCAGCAGCTTCACAGGAAGAAATCAGCCCCAGCATTTT
TRBJ2-7 | 12 | TRBV5-6 | NA | NA | CASSPMPGVEYF | TGTGCCAGCAGCCCAATGCCAGGGGTCGAGTACTTC